Presented here are 27 T cell receptor beta chains from one specimen sequenced in a study of CXCR3-negative and CXCR3-positive naive CD8 T cells. UMI-labeled 5' RACE TRB cDNA libraries were prepared from the cells. Reanalyzing the 5' RACE reads, TCRdb keeps one entry per CDR3 protein, without DNA. The sample table sets out tens of thousands of distinct CDR3 sequences. Sequencing was performed on memory CD8+ T cells from blood. Source of these receptors: a human donor in good health. Some clones in this sample may be carry-over from other donors' samples.

This chain uses TRBV11-2 with TRBJ2-1. Germline V lookup: CDR1 SGHAT, CDR2 FQNNGV. The CDR3 totals 14 residues. The CDR3 sequence: CASRPTSAYNEQFF. The complete variable domain, with remaining parts taken from reference TRBV11-2 and TRBJ2-1, reads EAGVAQSPRYKIIEKRQSVAFWCNPISGHATLYWYQQILGQGPKLLIQFQNNGVVDDSQLPKDRFSAERLKGVDSTLKIQPAKLEDSAVYLCASRPTSAYNEQFFGPGTRLTVL.

This chain links TRBV28 with TRBJ2-7. CDR1 and CDR2 (germline): MDHEN, SYDVKM. The CDR3 has 16 amino acids. CDR3: CASSLIETVVRYEQYF.

This chain links TRBV18 with TRBJ2-7; TCRdb returns TRBD1, unconfirmable since there is no DNA. CDR1 and CDR2 (germline): KGHSH, LQKENI. The CDR3 covers 15 residues. CDR3 amino acids: CASSPPIGTGVEQYF.

J is TRBJ2-5 and V is TRBV12-5; TCRdb lists TRBD1, though no DNA is available to test this call. The CDR3 runs 14 residues. The germline V gene encodes CDR1 LGHNT and CDR2 FRNRAP. CDR3 region: CASGYYGGRETQYF.

This sequence joins TRBV20-1 and TRBJ2-2. CDR3 length: 16 amino acids. Germline V gene sequence: CDR1 DFQATT, CDR2 SNEGSKA (reference sequence). This chain's CDR3 is CSARDTLDGETGELFF.

The chain links TRBV7-6 to TRBJ2-7; TCRdb's D gene call, TRBD1, goes unchecked for lack of DNA. This CDR3 contains 15 residues. Germline CDR1 reads SGHVS; CDR2 reads FNYEAQ. This chain's CDR3 is CASSYQGVGAYEQYF. The whole variable domain, filled in from reference TRBV7-6 and TRBJ2-7, reads GAGVSQSPRYKVTKRGQDVALRCDPISGHVSLYWYRQALGQGPEFLTYFNYEAQQDKSGLPNDRFSAERPEGSISTLTIQRTEQRDSAMYRCASSYQGVGAYEQYFGPGTRLTVT.

This chain connects TRBV20-1 to TRBJ2-3; TCRdb names TRBD1, which stays unverified in the absence of DNA. The CDR3 runs to 15 residues. Germline V CDR1 and CDR2: DFQATT, SNEGSKA (reference sequence). CDR3 sequence reads: CSAREGTGDMDTQYF.

The V gene is TRBV6-2 or TRBV6-3, the J gene TRBJ2-4. CDR1 is MNHEY, CDR2 SVGEGT, per germline. This CDR3 has 16 residues. CDR3 in amino acids: CASSYSSGLAKNIQYF.

The chain joins TRBV6-2 or TRBV6-3 to TRBJ2-2; TCRdb calls TRBD2, which cannot be checked without DNA. In germline, CDR1 is MNHEY, CDR2 SVGEGT. The CDR3 extends over 16 amino acids. The CDR3 spells CASLLAETANTGELFF.

The rearrangement joins TRBV20-1 to TRBJ1-5; TCRdb lists TRBD1, though no DNA is available to test this call. The CDR3 totals 16 residues. Germline CDR1 is DFQATT and CDR2 is SNEGSKA (reference sequence). This CDR3 reads CSARVTGGQSNQPQHF.

The chain has TRBV19 and TRBJ2-1; TCRdb indicates TRBD1, and absent DNA this call remains unverified. Germline CDR1 and CDR2: LNHDA and SQIVND (reference sequence). The CDR3 covers 13 residues. Here the CDR3 reads CASSSGPINEQFF.

The V gene is TRBV4-3, the J gene TRBJ1-2; no DNA is available, so the TRBD1 call from TCRdb remains unchecked. The CDR3 runs to 14 residues. Germline-derived CDR1 and CDR2 are LGHNA and YSLEER. The CDR3 here is CASSQDPQGYGYTF.

The chain carries TRBV29-1 and TRBJ2-2; TCRdb reports TRBD2, a call that lacks DNA to check it against. This CDR3 is 14 amino acids long. Germline V gives CDR1 SQVTM, CDR2 ANQGSEA. The CDR3 region is CSGTSGRNTGELFF.

The chain has TRBV3-1 and TRBJ2-2. Germline assignment: CDR1 LGHDT and CDR2 YNNKEL (reference sequence). The CDR3 extends over 12 amino acids. The CDR3 here is CASSQDSGELFF.

This sequence joins TRBV5-1 and TRBJ2-2. The length of the CDR3 is 12 residues. Germline V gene data show CDR1 as SGHRS and CDR2 as YFSETQ. The CDR3 spells CASSWATGELFF.

J is TRBJ2-3 and V is TRBV7-2. The CDR3 contains 14 residues. Per the germline V gene, CDR1 is SGHTA and CDR2 is FQGNSA. The CDR3 sequence is CASSLVHRTDTQYF.

The CDR3: CASSPSTGPGSNQPQHF. The genes are TRBV18 and TRBJ1-5; TCRdb's D gene call, TRBD1, goes unchecked for lack of DNA. The CDR3 spans 17 residues. Looked up from germline, CDR1 is KGHSH and CDR2 is LQKENI.

V usage is TRBV7-2 and J usage is TRBJ1-6. Germline V CDR1 and CDR2: SGHTA, FQGNSA. The CDR3 totals 17 residues. The CDR3 loop reads CTSSLDSRGVGGSPLHF.

The rearrangement links TRBV6-2 or TRBV6-3 to TRBJ2-2; absent DNA, TCRdb's TRBD1 call cannot be checked. The germline gives CDR1 MNHEY, CDR2 SVGEGT. The CDR3 has 18 residues. Here the CDR3 reads CASSYWKGQGAETGELFF.

The chain employs TRBV18 and TRBJ2-2; TCRdb calls TRBD2, which cannot be checked without DNA. This CDR3 spans 13 amino acids. Germline CDR1 KGHSH, CDR2 LQKENI. This CDR3 reads CASSPVGRRELFF.

The CDR3 sequence is CASSLDDSSNQPQHF. The chain uses TRBV7-8 and TRBJ1-5. The CDR3 consists of 15 residues. Germline V CDR1 and CDR2: SGHVS, FQNEAQ. The entire variable domain, with the rest obtained from reference TRBV7-8 and TRBJ1-5, is as follows: GAGVSQSPRYKVAKRGQDVALRCDPISGHVSLFWYQQALGQGPEFLTYFQNEAQLDKSGLPSDRFFAERPEGSVSTLKIQRTQQEDSAVYLCASSLDDSSNQPQHFGDGTRLSIL.

This rearrangement joins TRBV6-4 to TRBJ2-2; TCRdb indicates TRBD1, and absent DNA this call remains unverified. Germline CDR1 MRHNA, CDR2 SNTAGT. The CDR3 is made up of 14 amino acids. The CDR3 loop is CASSDGAGTGELFF.

This chain connects TRBV29-1 to TRBJ2-7; with no DNA, the TCRdb D assignment of TRBD1 cannot be verified. Germline CDR1 is SQVTM and CDR2 is ANQGSEA. CDR3 size: 12 residues. The CDR3 spells CSVEVRGYEQYF.

This chain links TRBV7-9 with TRBJ2-5. CDR1 and CDR2 (germline): SEHNR, FQNEAQ (reference sequence). The CDR3 loop spans 13 amino acids. CDR3 region: CASSLAYSETQYF.

This chain uses TRBV3-1 with TRBJ2-3; TCRdb selects TRBD1, and the lack of DNA leaves this call unchecked. Germline V lookup: CDR1 LGHDT, CDR2 YNNKEL (reference sequence). The CDR3 runs to 16 residues. CDR3 region: CASRPNPGQASDTQYF.

This CDR3 reads CSVVLAGNTGELFF. This sequence joins TRBV29-1 and TRBJ2-2; TCRdb's assignment of TRBD2 cannot be checked, as there is no DNA. CDR3 size: 14 residues. Germline-derived CDR1 and CDR2 are SQVTM and ANQGSEA.

The chain recombines TRBV6-7 with TRBJ2-1. TRBV6-7 qualifies as an ORF whose function is uncertain. The CDR3 has 17 amino acids. The CDR3 protein is CASSYNVRDHKTDEQFF.